This T cell receptor beta chain was recovered during a study of T-cell reconstitution after alpha-beta-depleted transplantation in children. Of note for this clonotype: Its antigen is still unknown.

Overall study results and limits: Counts and diversity of T cells one year after transplant came mostly from newly produced T cells.

Construction of the TCRbeta library involved unique molecular identifiers. TCRdb recomputed calls from the PCR reads with MiXCR, one row per CDR3 protein. This repertoire shows under 20,000 distinct CDR3 sequences, about 7.7% found once; its top ten account for 35% to 40%. The sequences come from PBMCs, mostly from graft donor cells, collected 60 days after TCRalphabeta/CD19-depleted stem cell transplant. The receptor was derived from a boy younger than two who had a stem cell transplant for Wiskott-Aldrich syndrome, so the T cells may come from the graft donor.

CDR3 loop: CASSQRGPACTDTQYF. The CDR3 DNA reads TGTGCCAGCAGCCAGAGAGGACCCGCATGCACAGATACGCAGTATTTT. The J gene is TRBJ2-3, the V gene TRBV3-1; D gene ambiguous. V was shortened by 3 bases and J by 1 base, with 14 bases between the two germline ends. Germline V lookup: CDR1 LGHDT, CDR2 YNNKEL (reference sequence). The CDR3 spans 16 residues.